What follows describes a single TCR beta chain. Its antigen is not known. The ends were cut back, 5 bases at V and 2 bases at J, with 19 bases in the middle. Germline-derived CDR1 and CDR2 are DFQATT and SNEGSKA (reference sequence). The CDR3 covers 15 residues. These data come from a study of T cell repertoires in cytomegalovirus infection. TCRdb reanalysed the reads using MiXCR and keeps one entry per CDR3 protein. The table has roughly 920,000 distinct CDR3 sequences, roughly 30% seen once. The clonotype originates from a human donor in good health (CMV status not recorded). Some clones in this sample may be carry-over from other donors' samples. The source was cultured CD8+ T cells from PBMCs, collected from culture after CMV antigen stimulation. J is TRBJ2-7 and V is TRBV20-1; possibly TRBD1 for D (6 bases). The CDR3 sequence is CSAQSSGHPTYEQYF. The CDR3 coding sequence is TGCAGTGCTCAGAGCTCGGGACACCCGACCTACGAGCAGTACTTC.